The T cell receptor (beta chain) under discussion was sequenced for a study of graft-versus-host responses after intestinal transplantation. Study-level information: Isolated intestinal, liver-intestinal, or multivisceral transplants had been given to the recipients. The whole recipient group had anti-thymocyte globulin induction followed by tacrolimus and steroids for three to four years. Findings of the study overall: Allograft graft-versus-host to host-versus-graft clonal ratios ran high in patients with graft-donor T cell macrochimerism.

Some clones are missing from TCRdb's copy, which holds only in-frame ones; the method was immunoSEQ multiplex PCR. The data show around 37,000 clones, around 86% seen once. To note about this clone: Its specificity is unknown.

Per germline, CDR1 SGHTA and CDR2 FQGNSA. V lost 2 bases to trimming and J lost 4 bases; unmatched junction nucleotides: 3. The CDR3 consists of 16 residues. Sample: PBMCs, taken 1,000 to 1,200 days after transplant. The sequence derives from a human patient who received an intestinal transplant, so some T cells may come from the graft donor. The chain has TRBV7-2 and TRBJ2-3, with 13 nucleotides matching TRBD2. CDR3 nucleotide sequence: TGTGCCAGCAGCTTAAGACTAGCGGGGGGAGCAGATACGCAGTATTTT. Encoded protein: CASSLRLAGGADTQYF.